The rows below give T cell receptor beta chains drawn from one sample of a study of blood T cell repertoires in COVID-19. Clones were read by immunoSEQ multiplex PCR, and TCRdb kept only the in-frame ones, dropping some. The sample comprises 150,000 to 200,000 clones, approximately 93% of which are singletons, and 1.5% to 2.5% rests with the top ten. Sequenced input: peripheral blood. These receptors all stem from a woman aged 60 to 75 with COVID-19, enrolled during active disease. CDR3s include the opening cysteine and the closing phenylalanine or tryptophan. D genes are given only for firm matches. Clone size, where shown, is once, few, many, or a class for clones that have expanded.

TRBV5-1	TRBD1	TRBJ1-1	-	TGCGCCAGCAGTGGGACAGGGGTGGACACTGAAGCTTTCTTT	CASSGTGVDTEAFF
TRBV11-3	-	TRBJ2-3	-	TGTGCCAGCAGCTTAGCCTCGTCCGCAGATACGCAGTATTTT	CASSLASSADTQYF
TRBV2	TRBD1	TRBJ1-5	-	TGTGCCAGCAGTGTAGACAGGGAAAGGGGTCAGCCCCAGCATTTT	CASSVDRERGQPQHF
TRBV9	TRBD2	TRBJ2-1	-	TGTGCCAGCAGCTCCCACCCCCTAGCGGGGGGAACTAATGAGCAGTTCTTC	CASSSHPLAGGTNEQFF
TRBV2	TRBD1	TRBJ2-7	-	TGTGCCAGCAGTCCCCGGACAGGGACCTACGAGCAGTACTTC	CASSPRTGTYEQYF
TRBV7-2	-	TRBJ1-1	-	TGTGCCAGCAGCTTACAGGGCTCCACTGAAGCTTTCTTT	CASSLQGSTEAFF
TRBV5-1	TRBD2	TRBJ2-5	-	TGCGCCAGCAGCTCTCGACCCCCGGGACTAGCGGGGGGGAGAGAGACCCAGTACTTC	CASSSRPPGLAGGRETQYF
TRBV27	TRBD1	TRBJ2-2	-	TGTGCCAGCAGTTTCTCCGACAGGGGGTTATTGAACACCGGGGAGCTGTTTTTT	CASSFSDRGLLNTGELFF
TRBV4-1	-	TRBJ1-5	-	TGCGCCAGCAGCCAAGATCCGGAGGTGCCCCAGCATTTT	CASSQDPEVPQHF
TRBV20-1	-	TRBJ1-1	-	TGCAGTGCTTCATGGAACACTGAAGCTTTCTTT	CSASWNTEAFF
TRBV5-8	TRBD1	TRBJ1-5	-	TGTGCCAGCAGCTTGAGGACAGGGGGTAGCAATCAGCCCCAGCATTTT	CASSLRTGGSNQPQHF
TRBV19	-	TRBJ1-1	-	TGTGCCAGTAGTATCGGGGCTGAAGCTTTCTTT	CASSIGAEAFF
TRBV5-1	TRBD1	TRBJ2-5	-	TGCGCCAGCAGCCGGGACAGGCAAGAGACCCAGTACTTC	CASSRDRQETQYF
TRBV19	-	TRBJ1-3	-	TGTGCCAGTAGTAGTGGCGGCAGGGTCGGTGGAAACACCATATATTTT	CASSSGGRVGGNTIYF
TRBV5-1	TRBD1	TRBJ1-2	-	TGCGCCAGCAGCCGCGAGACAGGGAACTATGGCTACACCTTC	CASSRETGNYGYTF
TRBV20-1	TRBD2	TRBJ2-7	-	TGCAGTGCCAGTAGGTACGGGGGGGCCGCAAATTCCTACGAGCAGTACTTC	CSASRYGGAANSYEQYF
TRBV6-5	TRBD1	TRBJ1-6	-	TGTGCCAGCAGCCCCGGACAGGGGGCCGCAAATTTCCACTTT	CASSPGQGAANFHF
TRBV9	-	TRBJ1-2	-	TGTGCCAGCAGCGTAGTGAGCACGGTCTATGGCTACACCTTC	CASSVVSTVYGYTF
TRBV29-1	-	TRBJ2-1	-	TGCAGCGGTGCTCAGGGTCGCAATGAGCAGTTCTTC	CSGAQGRNEQFF
TRBV5-6	TRBD1	TRBJ1-6	-	TGTGCCAGCAGCTTCGCCTCCGGGACAGGGTTTGGGGCACCCCTCCACTTT	CASSFASGTGFGAPLHF
TRBV6-1	-	TRBJ2-2	once	TGTGCCAGCAGTGAATACCCCCCAGCTACGGGGGACACCGGGGAGCTGTTTTTT	CASSEYPPATGDTGELFF
TRBV11-2	-	TRBJ1-2	once	TGTGCCAGCAGCTTAATAGGCAGGGCCCCGGACGGCTACACCTTC	CASSLIGRAPDGYTF
TRBV5-6	TRBD1	TRBJ1-4	-	TGTGCCAGCATATTCTATAGGGGGCTATATAATGAAAAACTGTTTTTT	CASIFYRGLYNEKLFF
TRBV29-1	TRBD1	TRBJ2-5	-	TGCAGCGGGTTGAACAGGGGACAAGAGACCCAGTACTTC	CSGLNRGQETQYF
TRBV5-4	-	TRBJ2-5	-	TGTGCCAGCAGCTCCGCGGGGTCTAACCAAGAGACCCAGTACTTC	CASSSAGSNQETQYF
TRBV5-5	TRBD1	TRBJ1-2	-	TGTGCCAGCAGCGACGAACAGACAGGGAGCTATGGCTACACCTTC	CASSDEQTGSYGYTF
TRBV3-1/TRBV3-2	-	TRBJ2-1	-	TGTGCCAGCACTGGCGGGGTGGGCTACAATGAGCAGTTCTTC	CASTGGVGYNEQFF
TRBV5-4	TRBD1	TRBJ1-4	once	TGTGCCAGCAGCCCCCCGGGACAGGGGAATGAAAAACTGTTTTTT	CASSPPGQGNEKLFF
TRBV7-9	-	TRBJ1-1	-	TGTGCCAGCTCCCGGGGAGGGACTGAAGCTTTCTTT	CASSRGGTEAFF
TRBV2	TRBD1	TRBJ1-6	few	TGTGCCAGCAGGGTCGACAGGGGTAATTCACCCCTCCACTTT	CASRVDRGNSPLHF
TRBV13	TRBD2	TRBJ2-1	-	TGTGCCAGCAGCTTAGGTATAGCTAGCGGGGAAATAAAGTTCTTC	CASSLGIASGEIKFF
TRBV7-9	TRBD1	TRBJ2-7	-	TGTGCCAGCAGCTTATCGGGGACAGGGGCTTACGAGCAGTACTTC	CASSLSGTGAYEQYF
TRBV7-2	TRBD1	TRBJ2-3	once	TGTGCCAGCAGGAGGGGACAGAGCACAGATACGCAGTATTTT	CASRRGQSTDTQYF
TRBV30	-	TRBJ1-2	-	TGTGCCTGGAGTCCCAGGGGTAACTATGGCTACACCTTC	CAWSPRGNYGYTF
TRBV30	-	TRBJ2-1	few	TGTGCCTGGAGTGTAAATCGAGGACAGCAACAGTTCTTC	CAWSVNRGQQQFF
TRBV7-3	-	TRBJ1-6	-	TGTGCCAGCAAGGCATCAGGGAATAATTCACCCCTCCACTTT	CASKASGNNSPLHF
TRBV11-3	TRBD1	TRBJ1-1	-	TGTGCCAGCAGCGCTAGCTTGGGACAGGGCACTGAAGCTTTCTTT	CASSASLGQGTEAFF
TRBV27	TRBD1	TRBJ2-7	once	TGTGCCAGCAGTTTCCGGGACAGGGCTGGCGAGCAGTACTTC	CASSFRDRAGEQYF
TRBV3-1/TRBV3-2	TRBD2	TRBJ2-7	-	TGTGCCAGCAGCCAGCTTGGGCTAGCGGGGAGGGACGAGCAGTACTTC	CASSQLGLAGRDEQYF
TRBV20-1	-	TRBJ1-4	-	TGCAGTGCTAGTAGCGAATTAACTAATGAAAAACTGTTTTTT	CSASSELTNEKLFF
TRBV9	TRBD1	TRBJ1-5	once	TGTGCCAGCAGCGGAGATGGACAGGGAAATCAGCCCCAGCATTTT	CASSGDGQGNQPQHF
TRBV3-1/TRBV3-2	TRBD1	TRBJ1-1	many	TGTGCCAGCAGCCCTAGGACAGGGGGCATCCCTGAAGCTTTCTTT	CASSPRTGGIPEAFF
TRBV10-3	-	TRBJ2-7	-	TGTGCCATCAGTGAGTCCGGGTTAGGTCCGACCTACGAGCAGTACTTC	CAISESGLGPTYEQYF
TRBV18	-	TRBJ1-4	-	TGTGCCAGCTCACCGGGAGGGTCTTATGAAAAACTGTTTTTT	CASSPGGSYEKLFF
TRBV7-9	-	TRBJ1-1	-	TGTGCCAGCAGCCGAGTGGCGGCCACTGAAGCTTTCTTT	CASSRVAATEAFF
TRBV19	TRBD2	TRBJ2-1	-	TGTGCCAGTAGTAGAAAGGCCGGGGTAGCGGGGGCCCTGAGCTCCTACAATGAGCAGTTCTTC	CASSRKAGVAGALSSYNEQFF
TRBV6-5	-	TRBJ1-1	-	TGTGCCAGCAGTTACGGGGGGGATACTGAAGCTTTCTTT	CASSYGGDTEAFF
TRBV12-3/TRBV12-4	-	TRBJ1-2	-	TGTGCCAGCAGTTTGGAGGGCGCCTATGGCTACACCTTC	CASSLEGAYGYTF
TRBV3-1/TRBV3-2	-	TRBJ2-6	once	TGTGCCAGCAGCCGCGGATACACCTCTGGGGCCAACGTCCTGACTTTC	CASSRGYTSGANVLTF
TRBV4-1	TRBD1	TRBJ1-6	-	TGCGCCAGCAGCCAAGGAGGGGGCGCTTATAATTCACCCCTCCACTTT	CASSQGGGAYNSPLHF
TRBV29-1	-	TRBJ1-2	-	TGCAGCGTTGAAGATCTTTTTGGCTACACCTTC	CSVEDLFGYTF
TRBV28	-	TRBJ2-5	-	-	CASSFLAGHSRETQYF